This is a list of T cell receptor beta chains from one sample in a study of blood T cell repertoires in COVID-19. TCRdb's copy holds only in-frame clones and misses some; the assay was immunoSEQ multiplex PCR. The sample lists approximately 280,000 clones, approximately 86% seen once, with roughly 2.1% in the top ten. The specimen sequenced was peripheral blood. The receptors here all came from a woman under 40 who had recovered from COVID-19. Both conserved end residues are part of each CDR3. Fields, in order: J gene, V gene, D gene, clone size, CDR3 protein, CDR3 DNA. D genes are given only for firm matches. Only some rows state a clone size, as once, few, many or a class for expanded clones.

TRBJ1-4 | TRBV4-1 | - | - | CASSQVLQDGEEKLFF | TGCGCCAGCAGCCAAGTCCTCCAGGATGGGGAGGAAAAACTGTTTTTT
TRBJ2-1 | TRBV7-3 | TRBD1 | - | CASSVGQGEYNEQFF | TGTGCCAGCAGCGTTGGACAGGGAGAATACAATGAGCAGTTCTTC
TRBJ2-5 | TRBV7-8 | TRBD2 | - | CASSLSGTSRKTQYF | TGTGCCAGCAGCTTATCCGGGACTAGTAGAAAGACCCAGTACTTC
TRBJ1-5 | TRBV20-1 | TRBD1 | - | CSASGQGAGSGNQPQHF | TGCAGTGCTAGTGGACAGGGGGCAGGTTCGGGCAATCAGCCCCAGCATTTT
TRBJ1-1 | TRBV20-1 | - | - | CSATGDTEAFF | TGCAGTGCTACAGGGGACACTGAAGCTTTCTTT
TRBJ1-3 | TRBV12-3/TRBV12-4 | - | many | CASSTGSGNTIYF | TGTGCCAGCAGCACAGGCTCTGGAAACACCATATATTTT
TRBJ1-3 | TRBV11-2 | - | once | CASSPRQRYSGNTIYF | TGTGCCAGCAGCCCACGACAGAGATACTCTGGAAACACCATATATTTT
TRBJ2-7 | TRBV18 | - | - | CASSPRSGIYEQYF | TGTGCCAGCTCACCACGTTCCGGGATCTACGAGCAGTACTTC
TRBJ1-1 | TRBV29-1 | TRBD1 | - | CSVGDRVLPEAFF | TGCAGCGTCGGGGACAGGGTCCTACCTGAAGCTTTCTTT
TRBJ1-1 | TRBV19 | TRBD1 | - | CASSIGQGNTEAFF | TGTGCCAGTAGTATCGGACAGGGTAACACTGAAGCTTTCTTT
TRBJ1-5 | TRBV7-9 | - | few | CASSLEGTGNQPQHF | TGTGCCAGCAGCTTAGAAGGGACTGGCAATCAGCCCCAGCATTTT
TRBJ2-7 | TRBV5-1 | TRBD1 | - | CASSINPGQGFYEQYF | TGCGCCAGCAGCATTAACCCGGGACAGGGGTTCTACGAGCAGTACTTC
TRBJ2-7 | TRBV7-6 | TRBD1 | - | CASSQGTGLGSYEQYF | TGTGCCAGCAGCCAAGGGACAGGCTTGGGGTCCTACGAGCAGTACTTC
TRBJ2-3 | TRBV5-1 | - | - | CASSLGLLLSQYF | TGCGCCAGCAGCTTGGGCCTGTTGCTATCGCAGTATTTT
TRBJ2-1 | TRBV9 | TRBD2 | - | CASSEGTSGSADEQFF | TGTGCCAGCAGCGAGGGGACTAGCGGGAGCGCCGATGAGCAGTTCTTC
TRBJ2-7 | TRBV28 | - | - | CASSLGGTGGLGYEQYF | TGTGCCAGCAGTTTAGGAGGAACTGGCGGTCTAGGCTACGAGCAGTACTTC
TRBJ2-7 | TRBV27 | - | - | CASSPGGLSEQYF | TGTGCCAGCAGTCCCGGGGGGCTGAGCGAGCAGTACTTC
TRBJ1-3 | TRBV6-5 | TRBD1 | once | CASRSQGAAGNTIYF | TGTGCCAGCAGAAGCCAGGGGGCTGCTGGAAACACCATATATTTT
TRBJ1-1 | TRBV6-2/TRBV6-3 | TRBD1 | - | CASSYLTGESNTEAFF | TGTGCCAGCAGTTACCTAACAGGGGAGTCGAACACTGAAGCTTTCTTT
TRBJ2-2 | TRBV28 | - | once | CASSPPFFGVGKTGELFF | TGTGCCAGCAGTCCGCCCTTCTTCGGGGTTGGGAAAACCGGGGAGCTGTTTTTT
TRBJ2-5 | TRBV30 | TRBD1 | - | CAWSQNRGETQYF | TGTGCCTGGAGTCAAAACAGGGGAGAGACCCAGTACTTC
TRBJ2-7 | TRBV10-1 | TRBD1 | - | CASSELTGPEQYF | TGCGCCAGCAGTGAATTGACAGGGCCCGAGCAGTACTTC
TRBJ2-3 | TRBV7-7 | - | - | CASSLTPGTDTQYF | TGTGCTAGCAGCTTGACTCCAGGCACAGATACGCAGTATTTT
TRBJ1-5 | TRBV6-5 | - | once | CASWEGGVQPQHF | TGTGCCAGCTGGGAGGGTGGTGTGCAGCCCCAGCATTTT
TRBJ1-5 | TRBV6-5 | TRBD1 | - | CASRNGQGRQPQHF | TGTGCCAGCCGAAATGGACAGGGGAGGCAGCCCCAGCATTTT
TRBJ1-4 | TRBV6-5 | - | - | CASRTGINEKLFF | TGTGCCAGCAGAACAGGGATTAATGAAAAACTGTTTTTT
TRBJ1-5 | TRBV19 | - | few | CASEEVSNQPQHF | TGTGCCAGTGAGGAGGTTAGCAATCAGCCCCAGCATTTT
TRBJ2-5 | TRBV24-1 | - | - | CATSDPGTNLQETQYF | TGTGCCACCAGTGATCCCGGGACAAACCTCCAAGAGACCCAGTACTTC
TRBJ1-2 | TRBV7-9 | TRBD1 | - | CASSLAQGAVGYTF | TGTGCCAGCAGCTTAGCCCAGGGGGCTGTTGGCTACACCTTC
TRBJ1-5 | TRBV27 | TRBD1 | - | CASSLQGGSNQPQHF | TGTGCCAGCAGTCTACAGGGGGGAAGCAATCAGCCCCAGCATTTT
TRBJ1-1 | TRBV27 | - | - | CASKLGRGNVNTEAFF | TGTGCCAGCAAGTTAGGGAGAGGGAATGTAAACACTGAAGCTTTCTTT
TRBJ2-7 | TRBV3-1/TRBV3-2 | TRBD2 | - | CASSPLAGGFYEQYF | TGTGCCAGCAGCCCCCTGGCGGGGGGATTCTACGAGCAGTACTTC
TRBJ1-1 | TRBV11-2 | - | - | CASSIGTPEAFF | TGTGCCAGCAGCATCGGGACTCCAGAAGCTTTCTTT
TRBJ2-3 | TRBV5-4 | TRBD2 | - | CASSEGTSGRRTDTQYF | TGTGCCAGCAGCGAAGGGACTAGCGGGAGAAGAACAGATACGCAGTATTTT
TRBJ2-7 | TRBV27 | TRBD1 | - | CASRGTGFPFYEQYF | TGTGCCAGCAGGGGGACAGGGTTCCCCTTCTACGAGCAGTACTTC
TRBJ2-1 | TRBV4-1 | - | - | CASSQAPGAYNEQFF | TGCGCCAGCAGCCAAGCTCCAGGGGCCTACAATGAGCAGTTCTTC
TRBJ2-7 | TRBV5-5 | TRBD2 | - | CASSFASGGYEQYF | TGTGCCAGCAGCTTTGCTAGCGGGGGCTACGAGCAGTACTTC
TRBJ2-1 | TRBV20-1 | TRBD2 | once | CSASLALAGGRNEQFF | TGCAGTGCTAGTTTAGCCCTAGCGGGAGGCCGTAATGAGCAGTTCTTC
TRBJ2-3 | TRBV5-4 | - | - | CASSLDPGSTDTQYF | TGTGCCAGCAGCTTGGATCCAGGGAGCACAGATACGCAGTATTTT
TRBJ1-6 | TRBV3-1/TRBV3-2 | - | - | CASSPTGAPLHF | TGTGCCAGCAGCCCCACAGGAGCGCCCCTCCACTTT
TRBJ1-1 | TRBV11-2 | - | - | CASSLDGRGARTEAFF | TGTGCCAGCAGCTTAGATGGGCGGGGGGCGCGGACTGAAGCTTTCTTT
TRBJ2-3 | TRBV18 | TRBD1 | - | CASSDRGREYF | TGTGCCAGCTCAGACAGGGGAAGAGAGTATTTT
TRBJ2-1 | TRBV7-6 | TRBD2 | - | CASSRGGSGETYNEQFF | TGTGCCAGCAGCCGAGGGGGTAGCGGGGAAACCTACAATGAGCAGTTCTTC
TRBJ2-7 | TRBV11-1 | TRBD1 | - | CASSQRQGSYEQYF | TGTGCCAGCAGCCAACGACAGGGATCCTACGAGCAGTACTTC
TRBJ1-2 | TRBV5-6 | - | - | CASSPKSGLLGYTF | TGTGCCAGCAGCCCCAAGTCAGGGCTGTTGGGCTACACCTTC
TRBJ2-1 | TRBV28 | TRBD2 | - | CASSFWTSGEQFF | TGTGCCAGCAGTTTTTGGACTAGCGGAGAGCAGTTCTTC
TRBJ2-2 | TRBV4-1 | TRBD1 | - | CASSQRDRGGTGELFF | TGCGCCAGCAGCCAGAGGGACAGGGGGGGCACCGGGGAGCTGTTTTTT
TRBJ1-2 | TRBV10-1 | - | many | CASSESTTDYGYTF | TGCGCCAGCAGTGAGTCGACTACAGACTATGGCTACACCTTC
TRBJ1-5 | TRBV28 | - | - | CASSLGGLRNQPQHF | TGTGCCAGCAGTTTAGGGGGGTTACGCAATCAGCCCCAGCATTTT
TRBJ2-4 | TRBV29-1 | - | - | CSVEWTGSTKNIQYF | TGCAGCGTTGAGTGGACGGGGAGCACCAAAAACATTCAGTACTTC
TRBJ2-7 | TRBV9 | TRBD2 | - | CASSLGLAGVGEQYF | TGTGCCAGCAGCCTAGGACTAGCGGGAGTGGGCGAGCAGTACTTC
TRBJ1-2 | TRBV6-1 | - | - | CASSEALQGTYTF | TGTGCCAGCAGTGAAGCACTCCAGGGTACCTACACCTTC
TRBJ2-3 | TRBV27 | - | - | CASSLRAGYEADTQYF | TGTGCCAGCAGTTTGCGGGCGGGTTATGAGGCAGATACGCAGTATTTT
TRBJ2-7 | TRBV7-2 | TRBD1 | - | CASSWGQFSYEQYF | TGTGCCAGCAGCTGGGGACAGTTTAGCTACGAGCAGTACTTC
TRBJ2-3 | TRBV5-1 | TRBD1 | - | CASSLQGAGTDTQYF | TGCGCCAGCAGCCTACAGGGGGCCGGCACAGATACGCAGTATTTT